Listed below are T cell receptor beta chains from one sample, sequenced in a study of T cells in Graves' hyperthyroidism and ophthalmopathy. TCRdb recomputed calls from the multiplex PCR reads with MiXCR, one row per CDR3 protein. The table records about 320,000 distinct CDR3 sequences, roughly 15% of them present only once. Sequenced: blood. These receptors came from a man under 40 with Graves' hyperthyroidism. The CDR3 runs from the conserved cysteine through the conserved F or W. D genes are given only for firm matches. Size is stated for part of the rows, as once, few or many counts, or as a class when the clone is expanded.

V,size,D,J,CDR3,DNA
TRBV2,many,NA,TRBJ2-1,CASSFNEQFF,TGTGCCAGCAGTTTCAATGAGCAGTTCTTC
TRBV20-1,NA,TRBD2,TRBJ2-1,CSARVKRLAGGWGNEQFF,TGCAGTGCTAGAGTAAAAAGACTAGCGGGAGGGTGGGGGAATGAGCAGTTCTTC
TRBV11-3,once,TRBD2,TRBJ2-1,CASSLTDPWASGGEQFF,TGTGCCAGCAGCTTAACCGACCCCTGGGCTAGCGGGGGGGAGCAGTTCTTC
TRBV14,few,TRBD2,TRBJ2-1,CASSQLAGAWYEQFF,TGTGCCAGCAGCCAACTAGCGGGCGCCTGGTATGAGCAGTTCTTC
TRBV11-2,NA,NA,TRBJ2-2,CASSPGPGAGNTGELFF,TGTGCCAGCAGCCCGGGTCCGGGGGCGGGGAACACCGGGGAGCTGTTTTTT
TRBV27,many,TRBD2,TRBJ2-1,CASTWGEGNEQFF,TGTGCCAGCACCTGGGGGGAGGGCAATGAGCAGTTCTTC
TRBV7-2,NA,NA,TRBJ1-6,CASSPRQVNSPLHF,TGTGCCAGCAGCCCGAGACAGGTCAATTCACCCCTCCACTTT
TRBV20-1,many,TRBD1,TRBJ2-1,CSARGDPTGSGEQFF,TGCAGTGCTAGGGGGGATCCGACAGGGTCGGGTGAGCAGTTCTTC
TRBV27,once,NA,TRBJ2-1,CASSRTANEQFF,TGTGCCAGCAGTCGCACCGCCAATGAGCAGTTCTTC
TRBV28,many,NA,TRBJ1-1,CASTLGGTEAFF,TGTGCCAGCACCCTTGGGGGCACTGAAGCTTTCTTT
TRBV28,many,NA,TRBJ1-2,CASSLGREGGYTF,TGTGCCAGCAGTTTAGGCAGGGAGGGTGGCTACACCTTC
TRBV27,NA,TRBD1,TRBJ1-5,CASSYGQGKKNQPQHF,TGTGCCAGCAGTTACGGACAGGGTAAGAAGAATCAGCCCCAGCATTTT
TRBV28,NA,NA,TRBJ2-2,CASSPTGTKNTGELFF,TGTGCCAGCAGTCCGACCGGGACAAAGAACACCGGGGAGCTGTTTTTT
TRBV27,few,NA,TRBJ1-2,CASSPNAGRKGGGYTF,TGTGCCAGCAGTCCCAATGCAGGGAGGAAGGGAGGTGGCTACACCTTC
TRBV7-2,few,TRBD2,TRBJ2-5,CASSSNSGTETQYF,TGTGCCAGCAGCTCCAATAGCGGGACAGAGACCCAGTACTTC
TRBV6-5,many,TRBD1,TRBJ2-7,CASSYSLGTGPSYEQYF,TGTGCCAGCAGTTACTCGTTAGGGACAGGGCCTTCCTACGAGCAGTACTTC
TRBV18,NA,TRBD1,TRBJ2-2,CASSPWGPTGDHTGELFF,TGTGCCAGCTCACCATGGGGACCCACAGGGGACCACACCGGGGAGCTGTTTTTT
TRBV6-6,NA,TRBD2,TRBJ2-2,CASSYRAGANTGELFF,TGTGCCAGCAGTTACCGAGCGGGAGCCAACACCGGGGAGCTGTTTTTT
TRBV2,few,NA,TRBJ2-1,CASGRSKLGEQFF,TGTGCCAGCGGGCGTTCAAAGCTTGGGGAGCAGTTCTTC
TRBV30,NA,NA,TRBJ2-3,CAWIMQEGADTQYF,TGTGCCTGGATAATGCAGGAGGGGGCTGATACGCAGTATTTT
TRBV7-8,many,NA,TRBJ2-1,CASSREGSIANEQFF,TGTGCCAGCAGCCGAGAGGGTTCTATAGCGAATGAGCAGTTCTTC
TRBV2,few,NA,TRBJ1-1,CASSARPGTEAFF,TGTGCCAGCAGTGCCCGGCCCGGCACTGAAGCTTTCTTT
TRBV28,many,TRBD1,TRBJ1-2,CASSLGTGNYKGYTF,TGTGCCAGCAGTTTGGGGACAGGGAACTACAAGGGCTACACCTTC
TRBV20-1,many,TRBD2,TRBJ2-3,CSARDLAGAGTDTQYF,TGCAGTGCTAGAGATCTTGCGGGAGCAGGGACAGATACGCAGTATTTT
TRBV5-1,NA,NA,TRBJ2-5,CASSFEGSGTQYF,TGCGCCAGCAGCTTTGAAGGTTCGGGGACCCAGTACTTC
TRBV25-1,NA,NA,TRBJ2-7,CASSEGILDSAYEQYF,TGTGCCAGCAGTGAAGGGATTTTGGACAGCGCCTACGAGCAGTACTTC
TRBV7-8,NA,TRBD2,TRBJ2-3,CASSRISGGQYF,TGTGCCAGCAGCCGGATAAGCGGGGGGCAGTATTTT
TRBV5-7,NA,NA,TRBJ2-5,CASSLSRAPQETQYF,TGTGCCAGCAGCTTGAGCCGGGCCCCCCAAGAGACCCAGTACTTC
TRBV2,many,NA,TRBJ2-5,CASSEYSGGSETQYF,TGTGCCAGCAGTGAATATAGCGGAGGGTCAGAGACCCAGTACTTC
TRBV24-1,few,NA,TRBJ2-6,CATSPPGDVLTF,TGTGCCACCAGTCCCCCGGGGGACGTCCTGACTTTC
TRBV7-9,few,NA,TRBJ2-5,CASSLTLGQETQYF,TGTGCCAGCAGCCTGACTTTAGGCCAAGAGACCCAGTACTTC
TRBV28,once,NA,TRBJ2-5,CASSPSSGLLGWQETQYF,TGTGCCAGCAGCCCAAGTTCGGGACTTCTGGGGTGGCAAGAGACCCAGTACTTC
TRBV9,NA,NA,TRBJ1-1,CASSVTAMNTEAFF,TGTGCCAGCAGCGTGACTGCAATGAACACTGAAGCTTTCTTT
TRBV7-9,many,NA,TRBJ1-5,CASSYGRGSNQPQHF,TGTGCCAGCAGCTACGGTCGGGGAAGCAATCAGCCCCAGCATTTT
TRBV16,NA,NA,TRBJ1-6,CASSQWPEPIPPLHF,TGTGCCAGCAGCCAATGGCCAGAACCGATTCCACCCCTCCACTTT
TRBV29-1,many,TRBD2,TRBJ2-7,CSVVGGSSYEQYF,TGCAGCGTTGTCGGCGGGAGCTCCTACGAGCAGTACTTC
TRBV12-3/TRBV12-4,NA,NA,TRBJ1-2,CASSWAEEVGGYTF,TGTGCCAGCAGTTGGGCGGAGGAGGTCGGTGGCTACACCTTC
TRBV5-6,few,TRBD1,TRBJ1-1,CASSSILTGTVNTEAFF,TGTGCCAGCAGTTCTATACTTACCGGGACAGTTAACACTGAAGCTTTCTTT
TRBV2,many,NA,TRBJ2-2,CASSERTGELFF,TGTGCCAGCAGTGAACGGACCGGGGAGCTGTTTTTT
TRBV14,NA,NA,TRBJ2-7,CASSQGGQDLSYEQYF,TGTGCCAGCAGCCAGGGAGGACAGGATCTCTCCTACGAGCAGTACTTC
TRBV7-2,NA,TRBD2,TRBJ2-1,CAGSLIAGGLNEQFF,TGTGCCGGCAGCCTTATAGCGGGAGGGCTTAATGAGCAGTTCTTC
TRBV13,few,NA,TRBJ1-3,CASSPTIRGNTIYF,TGTGCCAGCAGCCCCACAATCCGGGGAAACACCATATATTTT